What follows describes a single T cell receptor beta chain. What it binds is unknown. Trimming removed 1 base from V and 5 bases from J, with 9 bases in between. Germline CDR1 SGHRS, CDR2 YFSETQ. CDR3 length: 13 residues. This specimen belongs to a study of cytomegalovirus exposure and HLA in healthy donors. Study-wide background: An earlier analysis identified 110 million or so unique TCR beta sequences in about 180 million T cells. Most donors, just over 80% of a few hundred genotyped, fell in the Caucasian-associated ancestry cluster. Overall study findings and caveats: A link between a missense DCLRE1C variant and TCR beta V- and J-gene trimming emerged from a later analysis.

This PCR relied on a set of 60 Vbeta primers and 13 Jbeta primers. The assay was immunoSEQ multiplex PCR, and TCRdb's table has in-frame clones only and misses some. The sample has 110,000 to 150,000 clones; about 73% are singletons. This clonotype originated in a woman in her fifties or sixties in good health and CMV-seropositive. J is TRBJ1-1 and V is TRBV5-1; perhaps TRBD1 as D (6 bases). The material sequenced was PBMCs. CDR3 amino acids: CASSLSGETEAFF. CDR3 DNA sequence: TGCGCCAGCAGCTTGTCAGGGGAGACTGAAGCTTTCTTT.